This TCR beta chain derives from a study of T cells after yellow fever vaccination. TCRdb called the 5' RACE reads again in MiXCR, with one record for every CDR3 protein. The sample gives nearly 300,000 distinct CDR3 sequences, approximately 10% of which show up once; 3% to 3.5% is in the top ten. The CDR3 covers 14 residues. The V and J ends lost 2 bases and 6 bases respectively, with 13 bases between them. The germline CDR1 and CDR2 sequences are SGHNT and YYREEE (reference sequence). A remark on this clonotype: Its specificity is not known.

Overall study findings and caveats: After the booster, 96% of CD4 and approximately 87% of CD8 primary-response clones were re-detected.

The sequences come from CD4+ T cells sorted from PBMCs, collected 5 days after the yellow fever booster vaccination. The sequence derives from a man aged 18 to 29 who received the YFV17D yellow fever vaccine. The genes are TRBV5-4 and TRBJ2-3; D is perhaps TRBD2 (5 bases). This CDR3 reads CASSLSGSDDTQYF. CDR3 DNA: TGTGCCAGCAGCTTATCGGGATCGGATGATACGCAGTATTTT. The complete variable domain, with remaining parts taken from reference TRBV5-4 and TRBJ2-3, reads ETGVTQSPTHLIKTRGQQVTLRCSSQSGHNTVSWYQQALGQGPQFIFQYYREEENGRGNFPPRFSGLQFPNYSSELNVNALELDDSALYLCASSLSGSDDTQYFGPGTRLTVL.